The 31 T cell receptor beta chains given below trace back to one sample, sequenced in a study of T cell repertoires in cytomegalovirus infection. The antigens for these receptors are not known. TCRdb redid the calling of the reads with MiXCR, one entry per CDR3 protein. The sample includes some 220,000 distinct CDR3 sequences, 35% to 40% seen only once; the top ten take 55% to 60%. The source was CD8+ T cells from cultured PBMCs, collected from culture after CMV antigen stimulation. The receptor set was obtained from a human donor in good health (CMV status not recorded). Some clones in this sample may be carry-over from other donors' samples.

This chain joins TRBV12-3 or TRBV12-4 and TRBJ1-1, with D perhaps matching TRBD1 (5 bases). Trimming removed 1 base from V and 3 bases from J, with 30 bases in between. The CDR3 totals 21 residues. The CDR3 DNA reads TGTGCCAGCAGTTTAGTACCCCCTAACGTAACAGGACGTTGGGGAGACACTGAAGCTTTCTTT. It translates to CASSLVPPNVTGRWGDTEAFF.

The genes are TRBV7-8 and TRBJ1-2, with unresolved D. V was cut by 5 bases and J by 2 bases, with 9 bases left in between. Germline V gives CDR1 SGHVS, CDR2 FQNEAQ. The length of the CDR3 is 13 residues. As DNA, the CDR3 is TGTGCCAGCAGCCCCGAGCCCAACTATGGCTACACCTTC. Translating it yields CASSPEPNYGYTF.

This clonotype was counted only a few times. This rearrangement joins TRBV7-9 to TRBJ2-7, with 9 bases aligning to TRBD2. Germline CDR1 reads SEHNR; CDR2 reads FQNEAQ (reference sequence). The V segment lost 0 bases and the J segment 2 bases; nucleotides outside the gene matches: 5. The CDR3 consists of 16 residues. CDR3 loop: CASSLAIAGAAYEQYF. The CDR3 DNA reads TGTGCCAGCAGCTTAGCGATAGCGGGAGCGGCCTACGAGCAGTACTTC.

The rearrangement uses TRBV7-9 and TRBJ2-2; maybe TRBD2 (6 bases). Deletions cut 6 bases from V and 6 bases from J, with 23 bases between. CDR1 is SEHNR and CDR2 is FQNEAQ in the germline V gene (reference sequence). The CDR3 totals 17 residues. The CDR3 DNA sequence: TGTGCCAGCAGGGCGAGGGACTTCGGAAACGTAGCCGGGGAGCTGTTTTTT. It encodes CASRARDFGNVAGELFF.

This clonotype was recorded a few times. The genes are TRBV2 and TRBJ2-7; either TRBD1 or TRBD2 may fit D (6 bases each). Trimming stripped 7 bases from V and 2 bases from J, with 21 bases between. The germline V gene has CDR1 SNHLY and CDR2 FYNNEI. The CDR3 extends over 16 amino acids. The DNA of the CDR3 is TGTGCCAGCACCCACCCCATGGGGGGCGCAACCTACGAGCAGTACTTC. Residues: CASTHPMGGATYEQYF.

J is TRBJ2-7 and V is TRBV20-1; the D gene could be TRBD1 or TRBD2 (5 bases each). The CDR3 covers 13 residues. Germline assignment: CDR1 DFQATT and CDR2 SNEGSKA (reference sequence). V was trimmed by 5 bases and J by 0 bases, leaving 11 bases between them. The CDR3 reads CSASGTVSYEQYF. The CDR3 DNA follows: TGCAGTGCTTCCGGGACGGTCTCCTACGAGCAGTACTTC.

The chain carries TRBV28 and TRBJ2-7; 7 nucleotides align to TRBD2. CDR3 length: 16 residues. CDR1 and CDR2 from the germline V gene are MDHEN and SYDVKM. The junction had 11 bases not matched to a gene; V was cut back by 5 bases and J by 1 base. This chain's CDR3 is CASSLMGDGGSYEQYF. DNA for the CDR3: TGTGCCAGCAGTCTCATGGGGGACGGGGGGTCCTACGAGCAGTACTTC. The full variable domain, in which reference TRBV28 and TRBJ2-7 provide the parts outside the CDR3, is DVKVTQSSRYLVKRTGEKVFLECVQDMDHENMFWYRQDPGLGLRLIYFSYDVKMKEKGDIPEGYSVSREKKERFSLILESASTNQTSMYLCASSLMGDGGSYEQYFGPGTRLTVT.

This clonotype was picked up a small number of times. The chain links TRBV7-9 to TRBJ2-5; D may be TRBD1 (5 bases). Germline V gene data show CDR1 as SEHNR and CDR2 as FQNEAQ (reference sequence). Trimming left V 2 bases short and J 0 bases short, with 10 bases between. The CDR3 loop spans 15 amino acids. CDR3 sequence: CASSLTGHYQETQYF. CDR3 in DNA: TGTGCCAGCAGCTTAACAGGACATTACCAAGAGACCCAGTACTTC.

CDR3 nucleotides: TGTGCCATCAGTGAGTCGGAAGACAGGGCGGTCGAAGATACGCAGTATTTT. Its protein product is CAISESEDRAVEDTQYF. The chain has TRBV10-3 and TRBJ2-3; TRBD1 aligns across 7 bases. The CDR3 has 17 amino acids. With V trimmed by 0 bases and J by 5 bases, 11 bases remained unmatched. The germline gives CDR1 ENHRY, CDR2 SYGVKD.

In its sample, this clonotype was seen a few times. The rearrangement joins TRBV28 to TRBJ1-5, with D perhaps matching TRBD1 (6 bases). Germline V gene lookup returns CDR1 MDHEN and CDR2 SYDVKM. V was clipped by 6 bases and J by 3 bases, with 21 bases between them. The CDR3 totals 17 residues. The CDR3 region is CASSKTGTLGYNQPQHF. In nucleotides, the CDR3 is TGTGCCAGCAGCAAAACAGGGACGCTCGGTTACAATCAGCCCCAGCATTTT. The full variable domain, rest sourced from reference TRBV28 and TRBJ1-5, is DVKVTQSSRYLVKRTGEKVFLECVQDMDHENMFWYRQDPGLGLRLIYFSYDVKMKEKGDIPEGYSVSREKKERFSLILESASTNQTSMYLCASSKTGTLGYNQPQHFGDGTRLSIL.

This clonotype was observed once. The gene calls are TRBV12-3 or TRBV12-4 and TRBJ2-2; TRBD1 matches at 7 bases. CDR3 length equals 13 residues. V was pared by 8 bases and J by 7 bases, with 7 bases of the junction left unmatched. CDR3 coding DNA: TGTGCCAGCCTACAGGGGTCACGCGGGGAGCTGTTTTTT. It codes for CASLQGSRGELFF.

This clonotype has a handful of counts. This chain uses TRBV7-2 with TRBJ1-1; D is ambiguous. The germline V gene has CDR1 SGHTA and CDR2 FQGNSA. The CDR3 consists of 13 residues. V was trimmed by 1 base and J by 4 bases, leaving 7 bases between them. DNA for the CDR3: TGTGCCAGCAGCTTAGTTAGGGCCACTGAAGCTTTCTTT. This translates into CASSLVRATEAFF.

The chain is built from TRBV29-1 and TRBJ2-1; D gene ambiguous. The CDR3 is 16 residues long. V lost 0 bases to trimming and J lost 4 bases, with 16 bases between them. Germline V lookup: CDR1 SQVTM, CDR2 ANQGSEA. In DNA, the CDR3 is TGCAGCGTTGAAGATTGGGCAGGTATGGGATACAATGAGCAGTTCTTC. It is translated as CSVEDWAGMGYNEQFF.

CDR3: CASSISGQGQSEQYF. The CDR3 DNA sequence: TGTGCCAGTAGTATATCGGGACAGGGTCAGTCCGAGCAGTACTTC. V usage is TRBV19 and J usage is TRBJ2-7, with 9 bases fitting TRBD1. J was trimmed by 6 bases and V by 2 bases; bases with no gene match: 8. The CDR3 length is 15 residues. CDR1 and CDR2 from the germline V gene are LNHDA and SQIVND (reference sequence).

V gene TRBV7-9 combines with J gene TRBJ2-2; no firm D call. CDR1 SEHNR and CDR2 FQNEAQ come from the germline V gene (reference sequence). Deletions cut 1 base from V and 6 bases from J, with 9 bases between. This CDR3 has 14 residues. The CDR3 reads CASSLVHGAGELFF. The CDR3 bases are TGTGCCAGCAGCTTAGTGCATGGAGCCGGGGAGCTGTTTTTT.

J is TRBJ2-1 and V is TRBV7-3; TRBD2 might be the D (5 bases). Trimming left V 5 bases short and J 0 bases short, with 14 bases between. The CDR3 loop spans 16 amino acids. Germline loops: CDR1 SGHTA, CDR2 FQGTGA. CDR3 residues: CASSPHEGSSYNEQFF. Here the CDR3 DNA reads TGTGCCAGCAGCCCCCATGAGGGTAGCTCCTACAATGAGCAGTTCTTC. Looking up the rest from reference TRBV7-3 and TRBJ2-1 gives the full variable domain: GAGVSQTPSNKVTEKGKYVELRCDPISGHTALYWYRQSLGQGPEFLIYFQGTGAADDSGLPNDRFFAVRPEGSVSTLKIQRTERGDSAVYLCASSPHEGSSYNEQFFGPGTRLTVL.

The V gene is TRBV7-9, the J gene TRBJ1-6, with D uncertain. V was clipped by 8 bases and J by 7 bases, with 18 bases between them. Germline CDR1 is SEHNR and CDR2 is FQNEAQ (reference sequence). The CDR3 runs 15 residues. The CDR3 spells CASGPRDDHNSPLHF. CDR3 coding DNA: TGTGCCAGCGGCCCCCGAGATGACCACAATTCACCCCTCCACTTT.

Concerning this clonotype: The junction does not match germline at one end; this may be a read error. The chain carries TRBV12-3 or TRBV12-4 and TRBJ1-5; 7 nucleotides line up with TRBD1. The CDR3 totals 12 residues. As DNA, the CDR3 is TGTGCCAGCAGTTCGTCATGGGCGGGGACAGCCTTT. This encodes CASSSSWAGTAF.

V gene TRBV19 combines with J gene TRBJ2-1; D is possibly TRBD2 (7 bases). This CDR3 is 14 amino acids long. The germline V gene has CDR1 LNHDA and CDR2 SQIVND (reference sequence). Trimming took 3 bases from V and 2 from J, leaving 8 bases between them. CDR3 sequence reads: CASSIGGPYNEQFF. The CDR3 DNA sequence: TGTGCCAGTAGTATCGGGGGGCCCTACAATGAGCAGTTCTTC.

The chain employs TRBV11-1 and TRBJ2-2, with TRBD2 matching 7 bases. Germline CDR1 SGHAT, CDR2 FQDESV (reference sequence). The CDR3 is 14 residues long. The V segment lost 7 bases and the J segment 4 bases; nucleotides outside the gene matches: 6. This CDR3 is CASTRGGGTGELFF. The DNA for the CDR3 is TGTGCCAGCACGAGGGGCGGGGGCACCGGGGAGCTGTTTTTT.

This clonotype was recorded many times. Germline is not matched at one junction end, which may reflect a read error. The genes are TRBV7-9 and TRBJ2-7, with TRBD2 identical over 7 bases. The CDR3 consists of 13 residues. Per germline, CDR1 SEHNR and CDR2 FQNEAQ (reference sequence). CDR3 coding DNA: TGTGCCAGCAGTTTAGCGGGCACCTACGAGCAGTACTTC. The encoded protein is CASSLAGTYEQYF. The entire variable domain, with the rest obtained from reference TRBV7-9 and TRBJ2-7, is as follows: DTGVSQNPRHKITKRGQNVTFRCDPISEHNRLYWYRQTLGQGPEFLTYFQNEAQLEKSRLLSDRFSAERPKGSFSTLEIQRTEQGDSAMYLCASSLAGTYEQYFGPGTRLTVT.

The sample holds a few counts of this clonotype. This chain links TRBV4-1 with TRBJ2-3; 7 bases line up with TRBD1. Germline-derived CDR1 and CDR2 are MGHRA and YSYEKL. CDR3 size: 14 residues. Trimming took 0 bases from V and 5 from J; bases not matched to a gene: 2. This chain's CDR3 is CASSQETGIDTQYF. CDR3 bases: TGCGCCAGCAGCCAAGAGACAGGGATAGATACGCAGTATTTT.

J is TRBJ2-1 and V is TRBV7-6, with 11 bases aligning to TRBD2. Germline loops: CDR1 SGHVS, CDR2 FNYEAQ. V lost 5 bases and J lost 5; bases outside the gene matches: 17. The CDR3 length is 19 residues. The CDR3 region has the DNA TGTGCCAGCAGCACCTGGGCTAGCGGGAGGCCGAGAAGTAACAATGAGCAGTTCTTC. Encoded protein: CASSTWASGRPRSNNEQFF.

This clonotype was observed once. CDR3 sequence (DNA): TGTGCCAGCAGTTTAAGAGTAGCGGGAGGGCCACGAGAGACCCAGTACTTC. Translation: CASSLRVAGGPRETQYF. The chain combines TRBV27 with TRBJ2-5; 11 bases line up with TRBD2. The CDR3 sequence is 17 residues long. Germline CDR1 and CDR2: MNHEY and SMNVEV (reference sequence). The V segment lost 2 bases and the J segment 4 bases; nucleotides outside the gene matches: 9.

The rearrangement links TRBV14 to TRBJ1-1, with 8 positions matching TRBD1. The CDR3 consists of 17 residues. V was clipped by 4 bases and J by 0 bases; unmatched bases: 10. CDR1 SGHDN and CDR2 FVKESK come from the germline V gene. The CDR3 region has the DNA TGTGCCAGCAGCCCGTGGACAGGGAGTACCTTGAACACTGAAGCTTTCTTT. Protein sequence: CASSPWTGSTLNTEAFF.

V usage is TRBV9 and J usage is TRBJ2-1; 12 bases are shared with TRBD2. Looked up from germline, CDR1 is SGDLS and CDR2 is YYNGEE. J lost 7 bases, V lost 0 bases, and 14 bases had no gene match. The CDR3 length is 19 residues. The CDR3 loop reads CASSVEGGFTTSGGNEQFF. The CDR3 coding sequence is TGTGCCAGCAGCGTAGAGGGGGGTTTTACAACTAGCGGGGGGAATGAGCAGTTCTTC. The variable domain in full, with the rest retrieved from reference TRBV9 and TRBJ2-1, is DSGVTQTPKHLITATGQRVTLRCSPRSGDLSVYWYQQSLDQGLQFLIQYYNGEERAKGNILERFSAQQFPDLHSELNLSSLELGDSALYFCASSVEGGFTTSGGNEQFFGPGTRLTVL.

The J gene is TRBJ2-1, the V gene TRBV11-2; TRBD2 agrees at 14 bases. V lost 6 bases to trimming and J lost 8 bases; unmatched junction nucleotides: 6. Germline loops: CDR1 SGHAT, CDR2 FQNNGV. The CDR3 totals 15 residues. The DNA for the CDR3 is TGTGCCAGCAGGTCTCCGGGACTAGCGGGAGATGAGCAGTTCTTC. This encodes CASRSPGLAGDEQFF.

This sequence joins TRBV12-3 or TRBV12-4 and TRBJ2-1, with a tentative D call TRBD2 (5 bases). The CDR3 sequence is 13 residues long. Trimming stripped 8 bases from V and 5 bases from J, with 13 bases between. CDR3 DNA sequence: TGTGCCAGCTGTTGGGAGCTCGACAATGAGCAGTTCTTC. It encodes CASCWELDNEQFF.

This chain links TRBV27 with TRBJ2-3; D remains unclear. The CDR3 runs to 12 residues. V was shortened by 6 bases and J by 1 base, with 5 bases between the two germline ends. Germline CDR1 and CDR2: MNHEY and SMNVEV (reference sequence). CDR3 loop: CASRQRTDTQYF. The CDR3, as DNA: TGTGCCAGCAGACAGCGCACAGATACGCAGTATTTT.

This clonotype was counted at least ten times. This chain uses TRBV28 with TRBJ1-2; D is undetermined. CDR1 and CDR2 from the germline V gene are MDHEN and SYDVKM. CDR3 length: 13 amino acids. CDR3 in DNA: TGTGCTATCTCATTAGGGCCCGACTATGGCTACACCTTC. It yields the protein CAISLGPDYGYTF.

The V call is TRBV6-2 or TRBV6-3, the J call TRBJ2-2; D remains ambiguous. V shed 0 bases and J shed 2 bases, with 7 bases lying between them. The CDR3 has 15 residues. Germline V gene data show CDR1 as MNHEY and CDR2 as SVGEGT. The CDR3 DNA reads TGTGCCAGCAGTTACTCGGGGTTTAACACCGGGGAGCTGTTTTTT. It yields the protein CASSYSGFNTGELFF.